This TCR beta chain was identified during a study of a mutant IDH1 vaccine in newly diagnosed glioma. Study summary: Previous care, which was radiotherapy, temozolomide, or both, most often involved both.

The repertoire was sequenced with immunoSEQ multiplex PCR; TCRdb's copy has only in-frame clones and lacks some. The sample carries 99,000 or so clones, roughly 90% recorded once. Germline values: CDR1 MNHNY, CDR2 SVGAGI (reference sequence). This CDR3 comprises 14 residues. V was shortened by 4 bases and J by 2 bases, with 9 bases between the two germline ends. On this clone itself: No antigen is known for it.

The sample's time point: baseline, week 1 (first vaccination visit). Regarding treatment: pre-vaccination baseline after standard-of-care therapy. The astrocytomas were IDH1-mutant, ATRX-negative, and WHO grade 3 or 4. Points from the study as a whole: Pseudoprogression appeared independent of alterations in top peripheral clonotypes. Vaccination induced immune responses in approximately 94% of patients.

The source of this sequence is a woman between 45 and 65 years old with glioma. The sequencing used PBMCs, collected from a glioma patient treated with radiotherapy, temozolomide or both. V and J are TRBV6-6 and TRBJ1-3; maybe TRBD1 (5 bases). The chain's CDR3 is CASSLLGAGNTIYF. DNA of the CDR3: TGTGCCAGCAGTTTATTGGGGGCTGGAAACACCATATATTTT.